This is a list of T cell receptor beta chains from one sample in a study of vaccination effects on CD4 cells after COVID-19. No cognate antigen is known for these TCRs. Produced via immunoSEQ multiplex PCR; TCRdb's table is partial and in-frame only. The table shows under 30,000 clones, with more than 55% occurring only once. Sequencing was performed on CD4+ T cells from PBMCs cultured without peptide, taken before COVID-19 vaccination. The source of these receptors is a human donor who received a COVID-19 vaccine. The CDR3 runs from the conserved cysteine through the conserved F or W. The D gene is left open where the match is weak. Size is stated for part of the rows, as once, few or many counts, or as a class when the clone is expanded.

V gene	J gene	D gene	clone size	CDR3 protein	CDR3 DNA
TRBV21-1	TRBJ2-5	.	few	CASSKGEGETQYF	TGTGCCAGCAGCAAGGGGGAAGGAGAGACCCAGTACTTC
TRBV7-2	TRBJ2-2	.	.	CASSLDRFSVELFF	TGTGCCAGCAGCTTAGACAGGTTCTCTGTAGAGCTGTTTTTT
TRBV3-1/TRBV3-2	TRBJ2-2	TRBD2	few	CASSQLRTSGGNTGELFF	TGTGCCAGCAGCCAACTTAGGACTAGCGGTGGGAACACCGGGGAGCTGTTTTTT
TRBV29-1	TRBJ2-1	TRBD2	.	CSVRTSGISEQFF	TGCAGCGTTCGGACTAGCGGGATCAGTGAGCAGTTCTTC
TRBV6-4	TRBJ2-5	.	.	CASSPEGGLETQYF	TGTGCCAGCAGCCCGGAGGGGGGGCTAGAGACCCAGTACTTC
TRBV11-2	TRBJ1-5	.	once	CASSSGWELQPQHF	TGTGCCAGCAGCTCCGGGTGGGAACTTCAGCCCCAGCATTTT
TRBV6-1	TRBJ1-1	.	.	CASSERGDFNTEAFF	TGTGCCAGCAGTGAAAGGGGGGATTTCAACACTGAAGCTTTCTTT
TRBV19	TRBJ1-1	TRBD1	once	CASSSGQAFMNTEAFF	TGTGCCAGTAGCTCGGGACAGGCCTTCATGAACACTGAAGCTTTCTTT
TRBV9	TRBJ2-5	TRBD1	.	CASSPNPGGQQQETQYF	TGTGCCAGCAGCCCAAACCCTGGGGGACAGCAGCAAGAGACCCAGTACTTC
TRBV27	TRBJ1-3	.	.	CASGLRDNFPNTIYF	TGTGCCAGCGGGCTGAGGGACAATTTTCCCAACACCATATATTTT
TRBV10-3	TRBJ1-5	.	.	CAISAGRGNQPQHF	TGTGCCATCAGTGCTGGAAGGGGCAATCAGCCCCAGCATTTT
TRBV7-2	TRBJ1-3	.	few	CASSWSHTRGNTIYF	TGTGCCAGCAGCTGGTCGCACACGAGAGGAAACACCATATATTTT
TRBV6-5	TRBJ2-4	.	.	CASSYLWENKNIQYF	TGTGCCAGCAGTTACCTTTGGGAGAACAAAAACATTCAGTACTTC
TRBV9	TRBJ2-3	.	.	CASSVAPGTDTQYF	TGTGCCAGCAGCGTAGCTCCGGGCACAGATACGCAGTATTTT
TRBV5-1	TRBJ2-6	.	.	CASSLPVGSGANVLTF	TGCGCCAGCAGCTTACCCGTGGGCTCTGGGGCCAACGTCCTGACTTTC
TRBV5-4	TRBJ1-1	.	.	CASSWTSGNTEAFF	TGTGCCAGCAGCTGGACGTCTGGAAACACTGAAGCTTTCTTT
TRBV5-1	TRBJ2-5	.	.	CASSTSAGVETQYF	TGCGCCAGCAGTACCTCGGCAGGCGTAGAGACCCAGTACTTC
TRBV7-7	TRBJ2-5	.	.	CASSVSSQDGETQYF	TGTGCCAGCAGCGTAAGCAGCCAAGATGGAGAGACCCAGTACTTC
TRBV2	TRBJ1-5	.	few	CASSEWQISNQPQHF	TGTGCCAGCAGTGAATGGCAGATTAGCAATCAGCCCCAGCATTTT
TRBV7-9	TRBJ2-1	.	.	CASSFARTNEQFF	TGTGCCAGCAGCTTCGCCAGGACCAATGAGCAGTTCTTC
TRBV6-2/TRBV6-3	TRBJ1-2	.	few	CASSYLRTRTDYTF	TGTGCCAGCAGTTACCTTAGGACCCGAACCGACTACACCTTC
TRBV3-1/TRBV3-2	TRBJ2-1	.	.	CASSQGRNEQFF	TGTGCCAGCAGCCAAGGAAGGAATGAGCAGTTCTTC
TRBV2	TRBJ1-1	.	.	CASRKEDTSGTEAFF	TGTGCCAGCAGGAAGGAGGACACCTCGGGCACTGAAGCTTTCTTT
TRBV9	TRBJ2-7	.	.	CASSGRMTESYEQYF	TGTGCCAGCAGCGGAAGGATGACAGAGTCCTACGAGCAGTACTTC
TRBV30	TRBJ2-7	.	.	CAWSHQGRQYF	TGTGCCTGGAGTCACCAGGGTCGGCAGTACTTC
TRBV18	TRBJ1-3	.	.	CASSPDRQGNTIYF	TGTGCCAGCTCACCTGACCGACAGGGAAACACCATATATTTT
TRBV15	TRBJ1-5	TRBD1	few	CATSRDSPGQGRNQPQHF	TGTGCCACCAGCAGAGATTCTCCGGGACAGGGCCGCAATCAGCCCCAGCATTTT
TRBV6-4	TRBJ2-3	TRBD1	.	CASSDSQGADTQYF	TGTGCCAGCAGTGACTCACAGGGGGCAGATACGCAGTATTTT
TRBV2	TRBJ1-2	.	few	CASSGQLLDGYTF	TGTGCCAGCAGCGGACAGCTGTTGGATGGCTACACCTTC
TRBV5-4	TRBJ1-6	.	.	CASSPDGLGNSPLHF	TGTGCCAGCAGCCCGGACGGCCTAGGGAATTCACCCCTCCACTTT
TRBV25-1	TRBJ2-7	TRBD1	.	CASSETGTVSYEQYF	TGTGCCAGCAGTGAGACGGGGACAGTCTCCTACGAGCAGTACTTC
TRBV10-3	TRBJ2-3	.	once	CAIGGGEGTDTQYF	TGTGCCATCGGTGGCGGAGAAGGCACAGATACGCAGTATTTT
TRBV11-2	TRBJ2-1	TRBD2	.	CASSSLLAGEGTEQFF	TGTGCCAGCAGCTCCCTGCTAGCGGGAGAAGGAACTGAGCAGTTCTTC
TRBV5-1	TRBJ2-5	TRBD2	few	CASSLEVGGGRRGTQYF	TGCGCCAGCAGCTTGGAAGTTGGAGGCGGGAGGCGAGGGACCCAGTACTTC
TRBV10-3	TRBJ2-1	TRBD2	.	CAIKGLADSYNEQFF	TGTGCCATCAAAGGACTAGCGGATTCCTACAATGAGCAGTTCTTC
TRBV3-1/TRBV3-2	TRBJ2-3	.	.	CASSHNSRADTQYF	TGTGCCAGCAGCCACAATTCGAGGGCAGATACGCAGTATTTT
TRBV29-1	TRBJ2-1	TRBD1	.	CSVVRGQGFDEQFF	TGCAGCGTTGTAAGGGGACAGGGGTTCGATGAGCAGTTCTTC
TRBV5-1	TRBJ2-7	.	once	CASSLDQYGEQYF	TGCGCCAGCAGCTTGGATCAATACGGAGAGCAGTACTTC
TRBV6-4	TRBJ2-7	TRBD2	.	CASNRESSGRKDEQYF	TGTGCCAGCAATCGGGAATCTAGCGGGAGAAAAGACGAGCAGTACTTC
TRBV5-1	TRBJ2-5	TRBD1	once	CASSPLDRRETQYF	TGCGCCAGCAGCCCCCTGGACAGGAGAGAGACCCAGTACTTC
TRBV28	TRBJ1-1	.	once	CAVRRARTGAFF	TGTGCCGTACGTAGGGCAAGAACCGGGGCTTTCTTT
TRBV5-1	TRBJ1-2	.	.	CASSLASSDYGYTF	TGCGCCAGCAGCTTGGCCTCATCAGACTATGGCTACACCTTC
TRBV5-6	TRBJ2-5	TRBD2	once	CASIPGGAGTQYF	TGTGCCAGCATCCCGGGGGGGGCAGGGACCCAGTACTTC
TRBV7-9	TRBJ1-5	.	.	CASSASRGIDQPQHF	TGTGCCAGCAGCGCTAGTCGTGGTATTGATCAGCCCCAGCATTTT
TRBV6-5	TRBJ2-3	TRBD1	.	CASSYDGDRGTDTQYF	TGTGCCAGCAGTTACGATGGAGACAGGGGGACAGATACGCAGTATTTT
TRBV12-3/TRBV12-4	TRBJ2-3	TRBD1	.	CVAGGNTDTQYF	TGTGTAGCAGGGGGCAACACAGATACGCAGTATTTT
TRBV7-9	TRBJ2-7	.	.	CASSFSLTDGPLKQYF	TGTGCCAGCAGCTTCTCCCTCACGGATGGACCCTTAAAGCAGTACTTC
TRBV5-5	TRBJ1-2	TRBD1	.	CASSSLGGQGASGYTF	TGTGCCAGCAGCTCTCTAGGGGGACAGGGGGCGAGTGGCTACACCTTC
TRBV18	TRBJ2-7	TRBD1	.	CASSPRQGASSYEQYF	TGTGCCAGCTCACCCCGACAGGGGGCCTCCTCCTACGAGCAGTACTTC